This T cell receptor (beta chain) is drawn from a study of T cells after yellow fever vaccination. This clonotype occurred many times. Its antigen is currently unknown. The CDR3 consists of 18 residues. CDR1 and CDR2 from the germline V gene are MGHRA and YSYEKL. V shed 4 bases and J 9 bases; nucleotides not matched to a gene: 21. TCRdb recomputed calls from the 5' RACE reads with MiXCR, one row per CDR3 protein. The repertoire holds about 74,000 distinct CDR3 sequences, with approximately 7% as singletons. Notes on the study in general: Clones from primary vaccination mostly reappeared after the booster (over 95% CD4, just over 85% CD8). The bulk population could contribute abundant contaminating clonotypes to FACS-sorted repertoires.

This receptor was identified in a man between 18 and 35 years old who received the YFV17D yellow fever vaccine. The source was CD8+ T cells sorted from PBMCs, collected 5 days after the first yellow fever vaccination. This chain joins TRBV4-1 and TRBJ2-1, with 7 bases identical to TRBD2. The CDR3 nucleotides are TGCGCCAGCAGCCTCTCGATAGGACGCGCAGCGGGGTCGGGTGAGCAGTTCTTC. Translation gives CASSLSIGRAAGSGEQFF.